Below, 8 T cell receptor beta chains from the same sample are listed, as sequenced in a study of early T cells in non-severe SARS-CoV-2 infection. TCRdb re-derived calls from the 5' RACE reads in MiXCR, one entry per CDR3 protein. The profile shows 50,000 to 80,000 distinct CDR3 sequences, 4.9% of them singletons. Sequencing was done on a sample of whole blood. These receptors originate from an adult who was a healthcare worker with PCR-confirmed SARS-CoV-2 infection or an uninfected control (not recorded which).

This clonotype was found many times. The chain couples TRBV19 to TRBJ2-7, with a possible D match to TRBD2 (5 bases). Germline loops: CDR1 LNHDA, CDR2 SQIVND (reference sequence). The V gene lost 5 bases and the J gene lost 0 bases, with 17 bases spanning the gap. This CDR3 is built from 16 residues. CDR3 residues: CASSLEPGKSSYEQYF. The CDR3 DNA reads TGTGCCAGTAGTCTCGAACCGGGGAAGAGCTCCTACGAGCAGTACTTC. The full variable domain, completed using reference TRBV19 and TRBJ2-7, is DGGITQSPKYLFRKEGQNVTLSCEQNLNHDAMYWYRQDPGQGLRLIYYSQIVNDFQKGDIAEGYSVSREKKESFPLTVTSAQKNPTAFYLCASSLEPGKSSYEQYFGPGTRLTVT.

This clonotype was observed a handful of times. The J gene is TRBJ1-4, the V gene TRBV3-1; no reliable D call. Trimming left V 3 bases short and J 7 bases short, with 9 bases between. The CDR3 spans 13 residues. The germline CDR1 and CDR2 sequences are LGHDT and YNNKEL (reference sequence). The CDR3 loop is CASSQKGSEKLFF. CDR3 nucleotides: TGTGCCAGCAGCCAGAAGGGAAGTGAAAAACTGTTTTTT.

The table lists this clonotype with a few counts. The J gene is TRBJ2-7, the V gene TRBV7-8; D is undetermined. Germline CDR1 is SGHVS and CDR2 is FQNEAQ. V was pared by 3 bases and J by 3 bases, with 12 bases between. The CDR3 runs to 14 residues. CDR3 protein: CASSFWARSYEQYF. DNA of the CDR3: TGTGCCAGCAGCTTTTGGGCCAGAAGCTACGAGCAGTACTTC.

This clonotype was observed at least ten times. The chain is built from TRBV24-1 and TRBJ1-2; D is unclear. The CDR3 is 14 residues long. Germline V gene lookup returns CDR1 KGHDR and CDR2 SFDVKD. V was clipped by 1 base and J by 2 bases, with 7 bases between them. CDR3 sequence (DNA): TGTGCCACCAGTGATTTTTCCAGGAACTATGGCTACACCTTC. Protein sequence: CATSDFSRNYGYTF.

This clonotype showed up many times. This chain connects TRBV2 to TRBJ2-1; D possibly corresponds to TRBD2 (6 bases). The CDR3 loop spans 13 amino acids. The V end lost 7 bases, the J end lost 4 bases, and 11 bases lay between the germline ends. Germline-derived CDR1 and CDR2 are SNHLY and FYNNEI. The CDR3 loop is CASKRDSYNEQFF. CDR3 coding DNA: TGTGCCAGCAAACGGGACTCTTACAATGAGCAGTTCTTC.

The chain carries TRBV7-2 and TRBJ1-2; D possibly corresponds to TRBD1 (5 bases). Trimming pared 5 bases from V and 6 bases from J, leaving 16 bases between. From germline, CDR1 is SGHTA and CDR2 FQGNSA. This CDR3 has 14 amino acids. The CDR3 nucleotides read TGTGCCAGCAGCCCTGGGGGAGGTGGGCATGGCTACACCTTC. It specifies CASSPGGGGHGYTF.

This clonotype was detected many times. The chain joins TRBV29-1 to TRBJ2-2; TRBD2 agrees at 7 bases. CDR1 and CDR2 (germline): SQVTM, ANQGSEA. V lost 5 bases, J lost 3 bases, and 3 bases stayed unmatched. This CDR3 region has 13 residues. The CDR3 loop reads CSVYREDTGELFF. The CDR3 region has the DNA TGCAGCGTTTACCGGGAGGACACCGGGGAGCTGTTTTTT.

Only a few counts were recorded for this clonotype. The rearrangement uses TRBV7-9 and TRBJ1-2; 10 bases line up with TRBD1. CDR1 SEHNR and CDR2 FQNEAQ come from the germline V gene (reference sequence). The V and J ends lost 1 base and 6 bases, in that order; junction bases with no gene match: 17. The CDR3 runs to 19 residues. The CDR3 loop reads CASSLGNPTRRQGANGYTF. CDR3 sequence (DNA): TGTGCCAGCAGCTTAGGCAACCCTACCAGACGACAGGGGGCAAATGGCTACACCTTC.